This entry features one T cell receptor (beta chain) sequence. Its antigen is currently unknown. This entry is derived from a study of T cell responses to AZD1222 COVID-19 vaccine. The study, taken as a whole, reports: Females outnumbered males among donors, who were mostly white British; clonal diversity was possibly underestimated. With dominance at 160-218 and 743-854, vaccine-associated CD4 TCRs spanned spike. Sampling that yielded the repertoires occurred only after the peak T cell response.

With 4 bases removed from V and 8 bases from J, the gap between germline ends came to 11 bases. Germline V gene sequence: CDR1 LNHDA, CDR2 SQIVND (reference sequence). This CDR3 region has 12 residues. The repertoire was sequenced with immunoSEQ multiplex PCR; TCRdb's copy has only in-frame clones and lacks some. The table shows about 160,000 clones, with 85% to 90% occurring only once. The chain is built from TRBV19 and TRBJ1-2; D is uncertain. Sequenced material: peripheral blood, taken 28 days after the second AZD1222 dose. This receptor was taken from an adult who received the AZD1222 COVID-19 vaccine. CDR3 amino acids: CASSNGPQGYTF. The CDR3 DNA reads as TGTGCCAGTAGTAACGGCCCCCAGGGCTACACCTTC.